This TCR beta chain was retrieved from a study of blood T cell repertoires in COVID-19. Study-wide background: Samples came from the United States, Italy and Spain, spanning acute and convalescent COVID-19. T cells, B-cell-depleted T cells, or PBMCs supplied cDNA or gDNA.

Original processing notes: The assay estimated nucleated cells by amplifying reference gene primers. TCRdb's table, derived via immunoSEQ multiplex PCR, lists solely in-frame clones and lacks some. Clone size and V and J calls were adopted from that table, with D and trimming inferred from the DNA. This sample has 65,000 to 85,000 clones, with approximately 80% found just once. The specimen sequenced was peripheral blood. The TCR sequence derives from a woman aged 55-70 years with acute or convalescent COVID-19.

The CDR3 protein is CASVSETGRFTQYF. CDR3 nucleotides: TGTGCCAGCGTCTCGGAGACAGGTCGATTTACGCAGTATTTT. J is TRBJ2-3 and V is TRBV6-6, with D tentatively TRBD1 (6 bases). Germline-derived CDR1 and CDR2 are MNHNY and SVGAGI (reference sequence). This CDR3 has 14 residues. Trimming left V 8 bases short and J 8 bases short, with 20 bases between.